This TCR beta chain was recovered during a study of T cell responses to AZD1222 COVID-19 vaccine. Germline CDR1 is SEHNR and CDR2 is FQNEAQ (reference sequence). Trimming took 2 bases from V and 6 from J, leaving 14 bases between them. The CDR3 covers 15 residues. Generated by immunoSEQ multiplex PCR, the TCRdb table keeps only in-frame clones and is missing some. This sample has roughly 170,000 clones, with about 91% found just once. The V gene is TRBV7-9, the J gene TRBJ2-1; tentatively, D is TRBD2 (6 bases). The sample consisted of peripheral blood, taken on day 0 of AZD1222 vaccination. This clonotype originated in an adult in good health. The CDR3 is CASSLSWRAANEQFF. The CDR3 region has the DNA TGTGCCAGCAGCTTAAGTTGGAGGGCGGCCAATGAGCAGTTCTTC.